This T cell receptor (beta chain) was documented in a study of blood T cell repertoires in COVID-19. Across the whole study: The study drew acute and convalescent COVID-19 samples from the United States, Italy and Spain. Sample material is recorded as cDNA or gDNA derived from T cells, B-cell-depleted T cells, or PBMCs.

A single count supports this clone. Germline CDR1 is SGHDT and CDR2 is YYEEEE. CDR3 length: 15 residues. Losses at the gene ends were 4 bases for V and 5 bases for J; bases not matched to a gene: 5. TCRdb keeps only in-frame clones here, not all; method: immunoSEQ multiplex PCR. In the table there are about 110,000 clones, approximately 81% of which are singletons. The receptor comes from a human donor in a cohort sampled during active COVID-19. Specimen: peripheral blood. The rearrangement links TRBV5-6 to TRBJ2-1; 11 bases line up with TRBD2. The CDR3 sequence is CASSLLAGGNNEQFF. CDR3 nucleotides: TGTGCCAGCAGCCTTCTAGCGGGGGGCAACAATGAGCAGTTCTTC.